This T cell receptor beta chain was identified during a study of T cell responses to AZD1222 COVID-19 vaccine. In germline, CDR1 is SGHAT, CDR2 FQNNGV. The V end lost 11 bases, the J end lost 3 bases, and 11 bases lay between the germline ends. There are 11 residues in the CDR3. The table came from immunoSEQ multiplex PCR; TCRdb's copy has only in-frame clones and leaves some out. This sample yields about 81,000 clones, of which 91% are seen a single time; about 8% belongs to the top ten. As concerns this clone: Its cognate antigen is unknown.

General study findings and limits: The donor group comprised mostly white British people and more females; the analysis possibly underestimated clonal diversity. After two AZD1222 doses, spike-specific TCR breadth and depth rose versus day 0. Of spike-specific TCRs, nearly half reportedly target regions left unmutated in variants.

The chain links TRBV11-2 to TRBJ2-7; either TRBD1 or TRBD2 may fit D (5 bases each). The material was peripheral blood, obtained 28 days after the second AZD1222 dose. This receptor was taken from an adult who received the AZD1222 COVID-19 vaccine. The CDR3 bases are TGTGCCTCGGGGCAGAACTACGAGCAGTACTTC. The encoded protein is CASGQNYEQYF.